This TCR beta chain was observed in a study of blood T cell repertoires in COVID-19. Study as a whole: Samples representing acute and convalescent COVID-19 were sourced from the United States, Italy and Spain.

Some clones are missing from TCRdb's copy, which holds only in-frame ones; the method was immunoSEQ multiplex PCR. The repertoire has about 240,000 clones, roughly 89% of them found once; the top ten carry about 2.5%. Ages ranged from about 18 to 89 years, with residence in 24 US areas. Sample: PBMCs or T cells enriched from blood (not recorded which). This receptor was obtained from a woman in her twenties or thirties with acute COVID-19.

DNA of the CDR3: TGTGCCAGCAGCTTAGGGTCCGGGTCGGGCAATGAGCAGTTCTTC. It encodes CASSLGSGSGNEQFF. The rearrangement joins TRBV7-6 to TRBJ2-1, with unresolved D. From germline, CDR1 is SGHVS and CDR2 FNYEAQ. V dropped 1 base and J dropped 6 bases, with 13 bases sitting between them. This CDR3 comprises 15 residues.